These 12 T cell receptor beta chains came from one sample sequenced in a study of neurological immune-mediated disorders. MiXCR was run by TCRdb on the 5' RACE reads, yielding one entry per CDR3 protein. The sample includes some 30,000 distinct CDR3 sequences, about a sixth of them seen just once. Time point noted: technical triplicate 3. The sample taken for sequencing was CD4+ T cells from blood. The receptors derive from a female donor with HTLV-1-associated myelopathy (HAM/TSP).

This clonotype has a count of ten or more. The chain recombines TRBV10-3 with TRBJ1-5; D gene unclear. The CDR3 has 13 amino acids. Per the germline V gene, CDR1 is ENHRY and CDR2 is SYGVKD. V lost 2 bases to trimming and J lost 4 bases, with 6 bases between them. CDR3 amino acids: CAISEGKNQPQHF. In DNA form, the CDR3 reads TGTGCCATCAGTGAGGGTAAGAATCAGCCCCAGCATTTT.

This clonotype occurred many times. The chain is built from TRBV7-3 and TRBJ2-1, with D perhaps TRBD1 (6 bases). V lost 3 bases, J lost 6 bases, and 15 bases lay in between. The CDR3 loop spans 15 amino acids. Germline lookup yields CDR1 SGHTA and CDR2 FQGTGA. In DNA form, the CDR3 reads TGTGCCAGCAGCTTTTGGGCAGGGGCCTCCAATGAGCAGTTCTTC. This sequence encodes CASSFWAGASNEQFF.

This clonotype was counted ten times or more. The chain couples TRBV2 to TRBJ1-6; 9 bases agree with TRBD1. The V gene's germline CDR1 is SNHLY and CDR2 FYNNEI. J was trimmed by 9 bases and V by 5 bases; bases with no gene match: 11. The CDR3 has 16 amino acids. CDR3 bases: TGTGCCAGCAGTAGCGCGGACAGGGGTGTAGGTTCACCCCTCCACTTT. This encodes CASSSADRGVGSPLHF.

Many counts were recorded for this clonotype. CDR3 nucleotides: TGTGCCAGCAGTAACAGAGACTATGGCTACACCTTC. Residues: CASSNRDYGYTF. The chain uses TRBV6-1 and TRBJ1-2; D call uncertain. The CDR3 loop spans 12 amino acids. The V end lost 5 bases, the J end lost 3 bases, and 7 bases lay between the germline ends. Per germline, CDR1 MNHNS and CDR2 SASEGT.

This clonotype was observed many times. The gene calls are TRBV5-1 and TRBJ2-5; D is undetermined. The ends were cut back, 1 base at V and 0 bases at J, with 16 bases in the middle. Looked up from germline, CDR1 is SGHRS and CDR2 is YFSETQ. The CDR3 is made up of 17 amino acids. CDR3 loop: CASSLPPLGTYQETQYF. In nucleotides, the CDR3 is TGCGCCAGCAGCTTGCCCCCTTTGGGAACGTACCAAGAGACCCAGTACTTC.

The chain recombines TRBV5-1 with TRBJ2-7; TRBD1 agrees at 7 bases. The junction had 9 bases not matched to a gene; V was cut back by 1 base and J by 2 bases. The CDR3 spans 16 residues. Per the germline V gene, CDR1 is SGHRS and CDR2 is YFSETQ. CDR3 region: CASSLLPGTATYEQYF. The CDR3, as DNA: TGCGCCAGCAGCTTGCTCCCCGGGACAGCAACCTACGAGCAGTACTTC.

This clonotype has ten or more counts. The chain uses TRBV12-3 or TRBV12-4 and TRBJ1-1, with D possibly matching TRBD1 (5 bases). Between the trimmed V and J ends, which lost 6 bases and 5 bases, there was a span of 16 bases. This CDR3 comprises 14 residues. CDR3 DNA sequence: TGTGCCAGCAGAACCCAGGGAAGGGGTACTGAAGCTTTCTTT. Protein sequence: CASRTQGRGTEAFF.

This clonotype showed up many times. CDR3 DNA: TGTGCCAGCAGCTTATTTAACACCGGGGAGCTGTTTTTT. As protein: CASSLFNTGELFF. The gene calls are TRBV7-9 and TRBJ2-2; D gene unclear. V dropped 2 bases and J dropped 2 bases, with 3 bases sitting between them. This CDR3 is built from 13 residues. Germline lookup yields CDR1 SEHNR and CDR2 FQNEAQ (reference sequence).

This clonotype counts as medium-sized. The genes are TRBV20-1 and TRBJ1-4, with a weak D call TRBD1 (6 bases). CDR1 DFQATT and CDR2 SNEGSKA come from the germline V gene (reference sequence). V was trimmed by 6 bases and J by 7 bases, leaving 18 bases between them. The CDR3 loop spans 14 amino acids. For the CDR3, the DNA is TGCAGTGCCGCCCCAGGGGTGAGGGGTGAAAAACTGTTTTTT. This encodes CSAAPGVRGEKLFF.

This clonotype has more than one count but fewer than ten. The chain couples TRBV30 to TRBJ2-3, with 7 nucleotides matching TRBD2. The ends lost 4 bases at V and 5 bases at J; junction bases unmatched: 6. Germline V gives CDR1 GTSNPN, CDR2 SVGIG (reference sequence). CDR3 size: 13 residues. For the CDR3, the DNA is TGTGCCTGGAAAGGGAGGGTGGGAGATACGCAGTATTTT. This translates into CAWKGRVGDTQYF.

The chain is built from TRBV18 and TRBJ2-7, with a tentative D call TRBD1 (6 bases). CDR1 is KGHSH and CDR2 is LQKENI in the germline V gene. The CDR3 spans 13 residues. V was pared by 2 bases and J by 6 bases, with 11 bases between. The DNA of the CDR3 is TGTGCCAGCTCACCAAACAGGGAACGCGAGCAGTACTTC. It yields the protein CASSPNREREQYF.

This clonotype appeared many times. The chain combines TRBV4-2 with TRBJ1-1; unclear D gene. Deletions cut 4 bases from V and 2 bases from J, with 11 bases between. CDR1 and CDR2 (germline): LGHNA, YNFKEQ. CDR3 length: 14 amino acids. In nucleotides, the CDR3 is TGTGCCAGCAGCCCTTTCGGGGTAAACACTGAAGCTTTCTTT. Its protein is CASSPFGVNTEAFF.